A selection of T cell receptor beta chains follows, all from one sample in a study of T cell repertoires in cytomegalovirus infection. TCRdb redid the calling of the reads with MiXCR, one entry per CDR3 protein. The sample gives roughly 230,000 distinct CDR3 sequences, roughly 12% of which show up once; approximately 1.8% is in the top ten. Sequencing input: PBMCs. All receptors come from a human donor in good health (CMV status not recorded). Some clones in this sample may be carry-over from other donors' samples. The CDR3 runs from the conserved cysteine through the conserved F or W. Each record gives: D gene, V gene, clone size, J gene, CDR3 protein, CDR3 DNA. A D gene is named only where the DNA matches it firmly. Size values are once, few and many counts, or a class for expanded clones, and some rows have none.

TRBD1,TRBV7-2,many,TRBJ1-5,CASSRDRAPYQPQHF,TGTGCCAGCAGTCGGGACAGGGCCCCCTATCAGCCCCAGCATTTT
.,TRBV19,.,TRBJ2-1,CASSDRDEQFF,TGTGCCAGTTCGGATCGCGATGAGCAGTTCTTC
TRBD1,TRBV28,many,TRBJ2-4,CASSRQGQNIQYF,TGTGCCAGCAGCCGACAGGGGCAAAACATTCAGTACTTC
.,TRBV20-1,few,TRBJ1-1,CSARRGVDTEAFF,TGCAGTGCTAGAAGGGGGGTCGACACTGAAGCTTTCTTT
.,TRBV7-2,many,TRBJ2-1,CASSLASKANEQFF,TGTGCCAGCAGCTTAGCCTCAAAAGCCAATGAGCAGTTCTTC
TRBD1,TRBV29-1,many,TRBJ2-4,CSVLDRGQNIQYF,TGCAGCGTCCTCGACAGGGGCCAAAACATTCAGTACTTC
.,TRBV11-3,many,TRBJ2-5,CASSLDTGVEETQYF,TGTGCCAGCAGCTTAGATACCGGGGTTGAGGAGACCCAGTACTTC
TRBD2,TRBV19,many,TRBJ2-1,CASSSPWASGRDEQFF,TGTGCCAGTAGTAGCCCGTGGGCTAGCGGGAGAGATGAGCAGTTCTTC
TRBD1,TRBV12-3/TRBV12-4,.,TRBJ2-3,CASSPGTGRGADTQYF,TGTGCCAGCAGCCCTGGGACAGGGAGAGGGGCAGATACGCAGTATTTT
.,TRBV11-3,many,TRBJ2-5,CASSLILLGIQETQYF,TGTGCCAGCAGCTTAATCCTCTTGGGGATACAAGAGACCCAGTACTTC
.,TRBV7-3,few,TRBJ2-3,CASSGEGVGDTQYF,TGTGCCAGCTCCGGGGAGGGGGTGGGAGATACGCAGTATTTT
.,TRBV3-1,.,TRBJ2-5,CASSLKTEQETQYF,TGTGCCAGCAGCCTTAAGACGGAACAAGAGACCCAGTACTTC
TRBD2,TRBV7-2,many,TRBJ2-7,CASSLSSGGSYEQYF,TGTGCCAGCAGCTTATCATCGGGGGGCTCCTACGAGCAGTACTTC
TRBD2,TRBV19,few,TRBJ2-2,CASSIGGRDTGELFF,TGTGCCAGTAGTATTGGTGGGAGGGACACCGGGGAGCTGTTTTTT
.,TRBV7-6,many,TRBJ1-5,CASSLAGQGQPQHF,TGTGCCAGCAGCTTAGCTGGGCAAGGGCAGCCCCAGCATTTT
TRBD2,TRBV7-2,.,TRBJ2-5,CASSLSGGQGETQYF,TGTGCCAGCAGCTTAAGCGGGGGACAAGGAGAGACCCAGTACTTC
TRBD2,TRBV7-9,few,TRBJ2-1,CASSLATTSGGDNEQFF,TGTGCCAGCAGCTTAGCGACAACTAGCGGGGGCGACAATGAGCAGTTCTTC
TRBD1,TRBV12-3/TRBV12-4,few,TRBJ1-1,CASSRWEQGGAEAFF,TGTGCCAGCAGCCGGTGGGAACAGGGGGGTGCTGAAGCTTTCTTT
TRBD1,TRBV7-2,many,TRBJ1-2,CASSLRTGGGPNYGYTF,TGTGCCAGCAGCCTGCGGACAGGGGGTGGTCCGAACTATGGCTACACCTTC